This is a list of T cell receptor beta chains from one sample in a study of T cells in Graves' hyperthyroidism and ophthalmopathy. TCRdb analysed the multiplex PCR reads with MiXCR anew, one entry per CDR3 protein. In the table there are roughly 720,000 distinct CDR3 sequences, 17% of which are singletons. Sequencing input: blood. The receptors were gathered from a man aged 50 to 60 with Graves' hyperthyroidism. Each CDR3 is given with its conserved first and last residue. The D gene is left open where the match is weak. Clone sizes are given selectively: once, few, many, or a class where the clone is expanded.

v_call	clone_size	d_call	j_call	cdr3_aa	cdr3_nt
TRBV5-5	-	TRBD1	TRBJ1-5	CASIAGTGGGQPQHF	TGTGCCAGCATCGCCGGGACAGGGGGCGGGCAGCCCCAGCATTTT
TRBV7-2	many	-	TRBJ2-3	CASSSLAYRDTQYF	TGTGCCAGCAGTTCCTTAGCCTATAGAGATACGCAGTATTTT
TRBV4-1	-	-	TRBJ1-1	CASSQRSGSTEAFF	TGCGCCAGCAGCCAAAGATCGGGGAGCACTGAAGCTTTCTTT
TRBV20-1	-	-	TRBJ2-5	CSVSEALYQETQYF	TGCAGTGTTTCGGAAGCCCTGTACCAAGAGACCCAGTACTTC
TRBV20-1	-	TRBD1	TRBJ1-1	CSAPPPGQATEAFF	TGCAGTGCCCCTCCCCCTGGACAGGCCACTGAAGCTTTCTTT
TRBV19	-	-	TRBJ2-7	CASRGRNYEQYF	TGTGCCAGTAGGGGACGGAACTACGAGCAGTACTTC
TRBV12-3/TRBV12-4	-	-	TRBJ2-1	CASSLVRGTYNEQFF	TGTGCCAGCAGTTTGGTAAGGGGAACTTACAATGAGCAGTTCTTC
TRBV2	-	-	TRBJ1-5	CASSGAGQPQHF	TGTGCCAGCAGCGGCGCCGGTCAGCCCCAGCATTTT
TRBV11-2	many	-	TRBJ2-1	CASSLERGRGDNEQFF	TGTGCCAGCAGCTTAGAGAGGGGCAGGGGGGACAATGAGCAGTTCTTC
TRBV5-1	few	-	TRBJ1-1	CASSWQGFDTEAFF	TGCGCCAGCAGCTGGCAGGGGTTCGACACTGAAGCTTTCTTT
TRBV18	many	TRBD1	TRBJ2-1	CASSPTGMYNEQFF	TGTGCCAGCTCACCGACAGGGATGTACAATGAGCAGTTCTTC
TRBV30	many	-	TRBJ1-2	CAWSVQEGYTF	TGTGCCTGGAGTGTACAAGAAGGCTACACCTTC
TRBV12-3/TRBV12-4	many	-	TRBJ1-1	CASSYDGNTEAFF	TGTGCCAGCAGCTACGACGGGAACACTGAAGCTTTCTTT
TRBV6-1	-	TRBD1	TRBJ1-2	CASTKPGQSNYGYTF	TGTGCCAGCACCAAACCGGGACAGTCAAACTATGGCTACACCTTC
TRBV12-3/TRBV12-4	many	-	TRBJ2-7	CASSPHRVYEQYF	TGTGCCAGCAGTCCGCACAGGGTTTACGAGCAGTACTTC
TRBV20-1	-	-	TRBJ2-1	CSVIGRGPLDEQFF	TGCAGTGTAATCGGGAGAGGGCCCTTAGATGAGCAGTTCTTC
TRBV28	many	TRBD1	TRBJ2-7	CASSLLDRGVFNEQYF	TGTGCCAGCAGTTTATTGGACAGGGGAGTTTTCAACGAGCAGTACTTC
TRBV24-1	-	TRBD2	TRBJ2-1	CATSVQGREGNEQFF	TGTGCCACCAGTGTTCAGGGCAGGGAGGGCAATGAGCAGTTCTTC
TRBV6-5	many	TRBD1	TRBJ2-1	CASSYTRQGAERKYNEQFF	TGTGCCAGCAGTTACACCCGACAGGGGGCTGAGCGGAAATACAATGAGCAGTTCTTC
TRBV10-3	many	TRBD1	TRBJ1-2	CAISGTGGSGEYGYTF	TGTGCCATCAGTGGGACAGGGGGCTCGGGTGAATATGGCTACACCTTC
TRBV24-1	-	TRBD2	TRBJ2-7	CATSDPRRTSGYEQYF	TGTGCCACCAGTGATCCTCGGCGGACTAGCGGCTACGAGCAGTACTTC
TRBV2	many	TRBD2	TRBJ2-3	CASSPRTSGTTDTQYF	TGTGCCAGCAGCCCCCGGACTAGCGGGACCACAGATACGCAGTATTTT
TRBV27	few	-	TRBJ2-1	CASWGTGAYNEQFF	TGTGCCAGCTGGGGGACGGGGGCCTACAATGAGCAGTTCTTC
TRBV28	many	-	TRBJ2-3	CATRPTSTDTQYF	TGTGCCACTAGGCCCACCAGCACAGATACGCAGTATTTT
TRBV20-1	many	TRBD2	TRBJ2-7	CSARGLGGREYEQYF	TGCAGTGCTAGAGGACTGGGAGGGAGGGAGTACGAGCAGTACTTC
TRBV7-9	few	-	TRBJ2-1	CASSLQGAGGSSYNEQFF	TGTGCCAGCAGCTTACAGGGAGCGGGTGGGAGCTCCTACAATGAGCAGTTCTTC
TRBV7-2	-	-	TRBJ1-5	CASSRDGTNQPQHF	TGTGCCAGCAGCCGGGACGGGACTAATCAGCCCCAGCATTTT
TRBV3-1	few	TRBD2	TRBJ2-5	CASSQDDLAGAETQYF	TGTGCCAGCAGCCAAGATGATTTGGCGGGAGCGGAGACCCAGTACTTC
TRBV30	many	-	TRBJ1-1	CAWTLVVMNTEAFF	TGTGCCTGGACGCTGGTTGTGATGAACACTGAAGCTTTCTTT
TRBV11-2	many	-	TRBJ1-2	CASSSMRRGYGYGYTF	TGTGCCAGCAGCTCCATGCGGCGGGGTTATGGCTATGGCTACACCTTC
TRBV5-1	-	TRBD2	TRBJ2-5	CASTTGLAEETQYF	TGTGCCAGCACGACGGGACTAGCGGAAGAGACCCAGTACTTC
TRBV6-1	-	TRBD2	TRBJ2-7	CASSGASGAYEQYF	TGTGCCAGCAGTGGAGCTAGCGGTGCCTACGAGCAGTACTTC
TRBV6-5	-	-	TRBJ2-7	CASSLRVPSGEQYF	TGTGCCAGCAGTTTAAGAGTCCCGTCAGGCGAGCAGTACTTC
TRBV11-2	-	-	TRBJ2-5	CASSWGRVGGETQYF	TGTGCCAGCAGCTGGGGCAGGGTAGGAGGAGAGACCCAGTACTTC
TRBV30	many	-	TRBJ2-3	CAWSVKPDASTDTQYF	TGTGCCTGGAGTGTAAAGCCGGATGCTAGCACAGATACGCAGTATTTT
TRBV18	few	-	TRBJ1-5	CASSPSEDQPQHF	TGTGCCAGCTCACCGTCGGAGGATCAGCCCCAGCATTTT
TRBV11-2	-	-	TRBJ2-3	CASSFGWGGVRTDTQYF	TGTGCCAGCAGCTTTGGATGGGGCGGAGTTCGGACAGATACGCAGTATTTT
TRBV24-1	-	-	TRBJ1-2	CATSDYSYGYTF	TGTGCCACCAGTGACTACAGCTATGGCTACACCTTC
TRBV6-5	many	TRBD1	TRBJ2-7	CASSYLGQGYHEQYF	TGTGCCAGCAGTTACCTGGGACAGGGGTACCACGAGCAGTACTTC
TRBV10-1	-	TRBD2	TRBJ2-1	CASSESGSGSYEQFF	TGCGCCAGCAGTGAGTCTGGTAGCGGGTCCTATGAGCAGTTCTTC
TRBV5-1	few	TRBD2	TRBJ2-1	CASSFLREGGEQFF	TGCGCCAGCAGCTTTTTGCGGGAGGGTGGCGAGCAGTTCTTC
TRBV10-2	-	-	TRBJ1-1	CASSWTALKAFF	TGCGCCAGCAGTTGGACAGCGCTCAAAGCTTTCTTT
TRBV10-3	-	-	TRBJ1-1	CAISAILGEAFF	TGTGCCATCAGTGCAATTCTAGGAGAAGCTTTCTTT
TRBV6-1	many	-	TRBJ2-7	CASSYRAAGKGDEQYF	TGTGCCAGCAGTTATCGGGCGGCAGGGAAGGGTGACGAGCAGTACTTC
TRBV20-1	-	-	TRBJ2-5	CSAIGLSQETQYF	TGCAGTGCTATAGGGCTCTCCCAAGAGACCCAGTACTTC
TRBV20-1	few	TRBD1	TRBJ1-4	CSAGTAGGEKLFF	TGCAGTGCCGGGACAGCCGGTGGAGAAAAACTGTTTTTT
TRBV6-4	-	-	TRBJ2-3	CASRRTASDTQYF	TGTGCCAGCAGGCGGACTGCTTCAGATACGCAGTATTTT
TRBV3-1	-	-	TRBJ2-7	CASSQGSRPYYEQYF	TGTGCCAGCAGCCAAGGTAGCAGGCCTTACTACGAGCAGTACTTC
TRBV30	few	-	TRBJ1-4	CAWSDRVLFF	TGTGCCTGGAGTGACAGGGTTTTGTTTTTT
TRBV20-1	many	TRBD2	TRBJ2-1	CSARGIGLTSGPRSYNEQFF	TGCAGTGCTAGAGGGATCGGGTTGACTAGCGGACCGCGCTCCTACAATGAGCAGTTCTTC